The clone carrying this T cell receptor (beta chain) has only one observation. Antigen: not known. Described treatment: oral pan-JAK inhibitor, 5-10 mg twice daily. Extraction of RNA preceded its reverse transcription into cDNA, which served as the sequencing template. Only in-frame clones appear in the TCRdb table, and some are missing; sequencing was by immunoSEQ multiplex PCR. Among about 200,000 clones, 55% to 70% were seen once, and the ten largest hold about 4.2%. Germline V gene lookup returns CDR1 SGHRS and CDR2 YFSETQ. Germline trimming cut 3 bases from V and 2 bases from J; bases unmatched to any gene: 4. The CDR3 has 14 amino acids. This specimen comes from a study of CD8+ T cells in alopecia areata. General study findings and limits: Scalp clonality and expanded CD8+ clones among the top 100 showed significant decreases with tofacitinib.

The source of this sequence is a human donor with alopecia areata. This chain connects TRBV5-1 to TRBJ2-5; 7 bases are shared with TRBD1. Sequenced here: CD4+ T cells sorted from blood, sampled at week 4, from a patient treated with tofacitinib. The CDR3 DNA reads TGCGCCAGCAGCTACGGGACAGCTCAAGAGACCCAGTACTTC. Translated, it gives CASSYGTAQETQYF.